Listed below are T cell receptor beta chains from one sample, sequenced in a study of T cells in narcolepsy. Generated by immunoSEQ multiplex PCR, the TCRdb table keeps only in-frame clones and is missing some. The profile covers about 15,000 clones, with 85% to 90% appearing a single time and roughly 34% taken by the ten largest. Source material: memory (CD45RA-) CD4+ T cells from blood. The receptor set was obtained from a human donor in good health. CDR3s include the opening cysteine and the closing phenylalanine or tryptophan. A D gene is named only where the DNA matches it firmly.

TRBJ1-5,TRBD1,TRBV16,CASSRAGGTGNQPQHF
TRBJ1-5,TRBD1,TRBV27,CASSFRGTGGNQPQHF
TRBJ1-2,.,TRBV19,CASSIGAGYSYGYTF
TRBJ2-5,TRBD2,TRBV7-2,CASSSGPGGGRRTQYF
TRBJ2-7,TRBD2,TRBV5-1,CASSPTSGHYEQYF
TRBJ1-3,.,TRBV4-2,CASSQANTGFSGNTIYF
TRBJ1-1,.,TRBV7-8,CASSLGQGTEAFF
TRBJ2-7,TRBD1,TRBV5-6,CASSLYTAGQGVHEQYF
TRBJ2-5,.,TRBV11-2,CASSLDPRQTQYF
TRBJ1-1,.,TRBV5-1,CASSLEMNTEAFF
TRBJ2-7,.,TRBV6-1,CASREAASYEQYF
TRBJ1-4,.,TRBV30,CAWSIREKLFF
TRBJ1-2,.,TRBV15,CATSREGAGPYYGYTF
TRBJ1-5,.,TRBV7-8,CASSPRYSNQPQHF
TRBJ2-3,.,TRBV30,CAWSRRGTTDTQYF
TRBJ2-3,TRBD2,TRBV2,CASSEALRGGADTQYF
TRBJ2-7,.,TRBV29-1,CSVIGGYEQYF
TRBJ2-3,TRBD1,TRBV7-9,CASSAGGQSTDTQYF
TRBJ1-4,.,TRBV5-1,CASSLDTLPTGKLFF
TRBJ1-3,.,TRBV18,CASLPGTGISGNTIYF
TRBJ1-1,TRBD1,TRBV6-8,CASRGTGGKGTEAFF
TRBJ1-1,.,TRBV5-5,CASSLRKGTEAFF
TRBJ2-1,.,TRBV30,CAWSNPDEQFF
TRBJ2-1,TRBD1,TRBV11-2,CASSERTGGAGNEQFF
TRBJ2-2,.,TRBV27,CASSPTQGTGELFF
TRBJ1-3,.,TRBV30,CAWSVTGNTIYF
TRBJ1-2,.,TRBV14,CASSQVGQGKSYGYTF
TRBJ2-1,.,TRBV29-1,CSARTYNEQFF
TRBJ1-2,.,TRBV5-1,CASSLAGGGTHGYTF
TRBJ2-7,TRBD2,TRBV5-7,CASSPGGGLSEQYF
TRBJ2-3,TRBD2,TRBV27,CASSLAAGASTDTQYF
TRBJ2-7,.,TRBV19,CASRGADRTYEQYF
TRBJ2-3,.,TRBV28,CASRKPLPVDTQYF
TRBJ1-2,TRBD1,TRBV9,CASSPEGARGYTF
TRBJ2-1,TRBD1,TRBV19,CASRKPWGTGKVSYNEQFF
TRBJ2-7,.,TRBV5-1,CASSFIKGYEQYF
TRBJ1-5,.,TRBV21-1,CASSKQGQGSNQPQHF
TRBJ2-7,TRBD2,TRBV4-1,CASSQGPSGLYEQYF
TRBJ2-2,.,TRBV30,CAWSLLGRGTGELFF
TRBJ2-3,.,TRBV18,CASSPLLADSADTQYF
TRBJ2-3,TRBD2,TRBV10-3,CAIRKAGEKGTQYF